This TCR beta chain was found in a study of cytomegalovirus exposure and HLA in healthy donors. Amplification used 60 Vbeta primers and 13 Jbeta primers. The table came from immunoSEQ multiplex PCR; TCRdb's copy has only in-frame clones and leaves some out. The table has 74,000 or so clones, around three quarters seen once. Findings and caveats of the study: In a later analysis, most CMV-associated TCR beta chains appeared HLA-restricted. Cytomegalovirus-associated TCR beta chains were listed, numbering 150 to 200. The study reported that TCR beta sequences accurately predicted HLA-A and HLA-B alleles in most subjects.

This CDR3 is 15 amino acids long. The trim removed 1 base at V and 7 bases at J, leaving 5 bases unmatched. CDR1 and CDR2 (germline): MNHNS, SASEGT. Remarks on this clone: Its specificity is not known.

Source material: PBMCs. The chain links TRBV6-1 to TRBJ2-1, with TRBD2 matching over 9 bases. The sequence was obtained from a woman between 35 and 50 years old in good health and CMV-seronegative. Written as DNA, the CDR3 is TGTGCCAGCAGTGAAGTGGCGGGGGGGCCGAATGAGCAGTTCTTC. It codes for CASSEVAGGPNEQFF.